This entry lists 26 T cell receptor beta chains sequenced from one sample in a study of cytomegalovirus exposure and HLA in healthy donors. 60 Vbeta and 13 Jbeta primers were used in PCR. TCRdb keeps only in-frame clones here, not all; method: immunoSEQ multiplex PCR. The table has under 150,000 clones, 65% to 85% seen once; the top ten hold about 1.8%. Material for sequencing was PBMCs. Receptor source: a woman aged 40 to 50 in good health and CMV-seronegative.

V gene TRBV6-1 combines with J gene TRBJ2-2, with D tentatively TRBD1 (5 bases). V was trimmed by 1 base and J by 7 bases, leaving 10 bases between them. The germline V gene has CDR1 MNHNS and CDR2 SASEGT. The CDR3 is 14 residues long. CDR3 sequence: CASSEEPGFGELFF. The CDR3 nucleotides are TGTGCCAGCAGTGAAGAACCAGGGTTCGGGGAGCTGTTTTTT.

Note on this clone: An end of the junction does not agree with germline; a read error may underlie this. CDR3 sequence (DNA): TGTGCCAGCAGTTCTGACAGGGATAACAAAAACAGTCAGTACTTC. Its protein is CASSSDRDNKNSQYF. The chain uses TRBV7-9 and TRBJ2-4; 7 bases fit TRBD1. The CDR3 totals 15 residues. The germline CDR1 and CDR2 sequences are SEHNR and FQNEAQ (reference sequence).

In this sample, this clone turned up a few times. The J gene is TRBJ2-5, the V gene TRBV6-1; 10 nucleotides match TRBD1. CDR1 is MNHNS, CDR2 SASEGT, per germline. Unmatched junction bases numbered 6, after V lost 4 bases and J lost 7 bases. The length of the CDR3 is 14 residues. CDR3 amino acids: CASSGGTGVATQYF. The CDR3 bases are TGTGCCAGCAGTGGCGGGACAGGGGTTGCGACCCAGTACTTC.

This clone was seen a single time. This chain connects TRBV5-4 to TRBJ2-1; the match to TRBD2 covers 14 bases. V gave up 2 bases and J gave up 0 bases; unmatched junction bases: 4. The germline V gene encodes CDR1 SGHNT and CDR2 YYREEE (reference sequence). CDR3 length: 18 amino acids. CDR3 sequence: CASSFRLAGGPSYNEQFF. CDR3 in DNA: TGTGCCAGCAGCTTTAGACTAGCGGGGGGGCCCTCCTACAATGAGCAGTTCTTC.

This clone was found once. The genes are TRBV29-1 and TRBJ2-7, with D possibly TRBD2 on 6 matching bases. The CDR3 loop spans 15 amino acids. Germline V lookup: CDR1 SQVTM, CDR2 ANQGSEA. Deletions cut 0 bases from V and 6 bases from J, with 18 bases between. The CDR3 region has the DNA TGCAGCGTTGAAGATTATACGGGGGAGATCGGCGAGCAGTACTTC. Its protein is CSVEDYTGEIGEQYF.

The chain joins TRBV15 to TRBJ2-1, with D possibly being TRBD2 (6 bases). The CDR3 loop spans 15 amino acids. CDR1 is LNHNV and CDR2 is YYDKDF in the germline V gene (reference sequence). The V gene lost 9 bases and the J gene lost 4 bases, with 19 bases spanning the gap. The CDR3 loop is CATQLPEGNYNEQFF. In DNA form, the CDR3 reads TGTGCCACTCAGTTACCGGAGGGGAATTACAATGAGCAGTTCTTC.

This clone occurred a few times. This chain links TRBV28 with TRBJ2-7, with D perhaps matching TRBD1 (6 bases). CDR3 length: 15 residues. CDR1 MDHEN and CDR2 SYDVKM come from the germline V gene. V was trimmed by 5 bases and J by 7 bases, leaving 21 bases between them. The CDR3 is CASSSPGTTPGEQYF. CDR3 sequence (DNA): TGTGCCAGCAGTAGCCCCGGGACAACCCCCGGAGAGCAGTACTTC.

The chain has TRBV28 and TRBJ2-5; D gene ambiguous. Trimming pared 6 bases from V and 1 base from J, leaving 9 bases between. The germline CDR1 and CDR2 sequences are MDHEN and SYDVKM. This CDR3 region has 13 residues. The CDR3 is CASRSGFQETQYF. The CDR3 nucleotides are TGTGCCAGCAGATCAGGTTTCCAAGAGACCCAGTACTTC.

With respect to this clone: Within the sample, other DNA sequences also encode this same CDR3. The chain carries TRBV2 and TRBJ2-2; 8 nucleotides agree with TRBD2. V lost 4 bases to trimming and J lost 1 base; unmatched junction nucleotides: 5. This CDR3 contains 16 residues. In germline, CDR1 is SNHLY, CDR2 FYNNEI. The CDR3: CASSGPGTRNTGELFF. As DNA, the CDR3 is TGTGCCAGCAGTGGGCCCGGGACTAGGAACACCGGGGAGCTGTTTTTT. The variable domain in full, completed from reference TRBV2 and TRBJ2-2, reads EPEVTQTPSHQVTQMGQEVILRCVPISNHLYFYWYRQILGQKVEFLVSFYNNEISEKSEIFDDQFSVERPDGSNFTLKIRSTKLEDSAMYFCASSGPGTRNTGELFFGEGSRLTVL.

The chain combines TRBV23-1 with TRBJ2-1; 7 bases line up with TRBD1. TRBV23-1 is flagged as an ORF with uncertain function. This CDR3 has 15 amino acids. Trimming removed 2 bases from V and 7 bases from J; junction bases left unmatched: 8. CDR3 coding DNA: TGCGCCAGCAGTCAAGCAGGGGGTAGGACTAATGAGCAGTTCTTC. It is translated as CASSQAGGRTNEQFF.

This clone was counted a single time. This chain uses TRBV7-8 with TRBJ2-7, with 8 positions matching TRBD2. J gave up 3 bases and V 1 base, and 5 bases lay outside the gene matches. The CDR3 totals 15 residues. The germline CDR1 and CDR2 sequences are SGHVS and FQNEAQ. CDR3 residues: CASSLGRTSSYEQYF. The CDR3 coding sequence is TGTGCCAGCAGCTTAGGACGGACTAGCAGCTACGAGCAGTACTTC. Filled out from reference TRBV7-8 and TRBJ2-7, the complete variable domain reads GAGVSQSPRYKVAKRGQDVALRCDPISGHVSLFWYQQALGQGPEFLTYFQNEAQLDKSGLPSDRFFAERPEGSVSTLKIQRTQQEDSAVYLCASSLGRTSSYEQYFGPGTRLTVT.

The gene calls are TRBV7-2 and TRBJ1-2; 7 bases line up with TRBD1. The CDR3 covers 15 residues. Germline lookup yields CDR1 SGHTA and CDR2 FQGNSA. V lost 2 bases, J lost 4 bases, and 7 bases stayed unmatched. The CDR3 DNA reads TGTGCCAGCAGCTTAAGACAGGGTTCTTTCTATGGCTACACCTTC. Its protein is CASSLRQGSFYGYTF. Complete variable domain (other parts from reference TRBV7-2 and TRBJ1-2): GAGVSQSPSNKVTEKGKDVELRCDPISGHTALYWYRQSLGQGLEFLIYFQGNSAPDKSGLPSDRFSAERTGGSVSTLTIQRTQQEDSAVYLCASSLRQGSFYGYTFGSGTRLTVV.

The V and J genes are TRBV10-3 and TRBJ2-2; possible D gene TRBD2, 5 bases. V was trimmed by 6 bases and J by 5 bases, leaving 16 bases between them. Germline CDR1 and CDR2: ENHRY and SYGVKD. The CDR3 extends over 15 amino acids. The CDR3 spells CAIRPNGMPTGELFF. CDR3 nucleotides: TGTGCCATCAGGCCCAACGGGATGCCTACCGGGGAGCTGTTTTTT.

The rearrangement uses TRBV7-9 and TRBJ1-6; 7 nucleotides align to TRBD1. The V segment lost 4 bases and the J segment 9 bases; nucleotides outside the gene matches: 15. The CDR3 covers 17 residues. Germline values: CDR1 SEHNR, CDR2 FQNEAQ (reference sequence). The CDR3 region is CASSSGQQYPSGSPLHF. CDR3 DNA: TGTGCCAGCAGCTCGGGACAGCAATACCCCAGCGGTTCACCCCTCCACTTT.

A few counts support this clone. The chain couples TRBV28 to TRBJ1-2; the D gene is possibly TRBD1 (6 bases). The CDR3 has 13 amino acids. Germline CDR1 is MDHEN and CDR2 is SYDVKM. V lost 7 bases to trimming and J lost 7 bases, with 16 bases between them. The DNA of the CDR3 is TGTGCCAGCATTAACAGGGTTAATGGTGGCTACACCTTC. It yields the protein CASINRVNGGYTF.

CDR3 bases: TGTGCCAGCAGTCCCCGGACAGGTCTCACCGGGGAGCTGTTTTTT. Protein sequence: CASSPRTGLTGELFF. This chain uses TRBV27 with TRBJ2-2, with 7 bases identical to TRBD1. The CDR3 sequence is 15 residues long. The germline gives CDR1 MNHEY, CDR2 SMNVEV (reference sequence). Trimming at V came to 5 bases and at J to 4 bases, leaving 7 bases not matched to a gene.

The table lists this clone with a few counts. The chain carries TRBV28 and TRBJ2-2; 7 bases align to TRBD1. The CDR3 has 15 residues. Germline V gives CDR1 MDHEN, CDR2 SYDVKM. V dropped 5 bases and J dropped 8; count of bases not matched to a gene: 11. This chain's CDR3 is CASSVRTGAVGELFF. DNA of the CDR3: TGTGCCAGCAGTGTAAGAACAGGGGCGGTTGGGGAGCTGTTTTTT.

This clone occurred a few times. The rearrangement joins TRBV28 to TRBJ2-7; weak D call: TRBD1 (7 bases). Looked up from germline, CDR1 is MDHEN and CDR2 is SYDVKM. V dropped 3 bases and J dropped 7 bases, with 13 bases sitting between them. This CDR3 comprises 13 residues. In DNA, the CDR3 is TGTGCCAGCAGTTTTCAGGGGGGAGCGGAGCAGTACTTC. Amino acid sequence: CASSFQGGAEQYF.

The chain has TRBV7-2 and TRBJ1-4; the match to TRBD1 covers 7 bases. The V gene end was trimmed by 6 bases and the J gene end by 7 bases; junction bases not matched to a gene: 8. The germline CDR1 and CDR2 sequences are SGHTA and FQGNSA. The CDR3 runs to 14 residues. CDR3 DNA: TGTGCCAGCAGACCTAGGGGGCCTGGTGAAAAACTGTTTTTT. This gives the protein CASRPRGPGEKLFF. Full variable domain (remainder filled in from reference TRBV7-2 and TRBJ1-4): GAGVSQSPSNKVTEKGKDVELRCDPISGHTALYWYRQSLGQGLEFLIYFQGNSAPDKSGLPSDRFSAERTGGSVSTLTIQRTQQEDSAVYLCASRPRGPGEKLFFGSGTQLSVL.

The genes are TRBV27 and TRBJ2-7; 11 bases are shared with TRBD1. Germline V lookup: CDR1 MNHEY, CDR2 SMNVEV (reference sequence). Germline trimming cut 4 bases from V and 7 bases from J; bases unmatched to any gene: 6. There are 14 residues in the CDR3. Written as DNA, the CDR3 is TGTGCCAGCAGTTCAGGACAGGGGGCGCGGGAGCAGTACTTC. Translation: CASSSGQGAREQYF.

This chain connects TRBV28 to TRBJ2-6; D call uncertain. Germline CDR1 is MDHEN and CDR2 is SYDVKM. V dropped 2 bases and J dropped 2 bases, with 10 bases sitting between them. The CDR3 covers 16 residues. The CDR3 coding sequence is TGTGCCAGCAGTTTAATCCGCCAGGCTGGGGCCAACGTCCTGACTTTC. Residues: CASSLIRQAGANVLTF.

This clone was observed a few times. The V and J genes are TRBV11-3 and TRBJ2-5, with D maybe TRBD1 (5 bases). CDR3 length: 13 residues. With 4 bases removed from V and 11 bases from J, the gap between germline ends came to 17 bases. Germline CDR1 and CDR2: SGHNT and YENEEA. CDR3 loop: CASSSRPGAVQYF. The CDR3 DNA reads as TGTGCCAGCAGCTCCCGCCCTGGGGCCGTACAGTACTTC.

The J gene is TRBJ2-5, the V gene TRBV19, with 7 bases lining up with TRBD1. Germline V gene lookup returns CDR1 LNHDA and CDR2 SQIVND (reference sequence). The V gene end was trimmed by 6 bases and the J gene end by 1 base; junction bases not matched to a gene: 5. The CDR3 is 14 amino acids. The CDR3 bases are TGTGCCAGTAGGGCCCGGGACAGCCAAGAGACCCAGTACTTC. Protein sequence: CASRARDSQETQYF.

V gene TRBV29-1 combines with J gene TRBJ2-1; D not certain. This CDR3 is built from 14 residues. Trimming took off 2 bases at V and 7 bases at J, with 15 bases between the two ends. Germline V gene data show CDR1 as SQVTM and CDR2 as ANQGSEA. CDR3: CSVEQDELRNEQFF. CDR3 nucleotide sequence: TGCAGCGTTGAACAGGATGAGCTTAGGAATGAGCAGTTCTTC.

V is TRBV7-6 and J is TRBJ2-7; tentatively, D is TRBD2 (6 bases). V lost 3 bases and J 3 bases, leaving 15 bases between the germline ends. This CDR3 has 15 residues. CDR1 is SGHVS, CDR2 FNYEAQ, per germline. In DNA, the CDR3 is TGTGCCAGCAGCTTTAGAACAGGAGCGGGCTACGAGCAGTACTTC. As protein: CASSFRTGAGYEQYF.

The chain employs TRBV19 and TRBJ2-2, with TRBD2 matching over 10 bases. From germline, CDR1 is LNHDA and CDR2 SQIVND (reference sequence). The CDR3 has 15 amino acids. The trim removed 7 bases at V and 3 bases at J, leaving 5 bases unmatched. CDR3 DNA: TGTGCCAGTACGGGAGGACTAGCGGACACCGGGGAGCTGTTTTTT. This codes for CASTGGLADTGELFF. The whole variable domain, remainder taken from reference TRBV19 and TRBJ2-2, is DGGITQSPKYLFRKEGQNVTLSCEQNLNHDAMYWYRQDPGQGLRLIYYSQIVNDFQKGDIAEGYSVSREKKESFPLTVTSAQKNPTAFYLCASTGGLADTGELFFGEGSRLTVL.